This T cell receptor (beta chain) originates from a study of T-cell reconstitution after alpha-beta-depleted transplantation in children (dated by TCRdb to 2015 to 2016). About the full investigation: The study quantitatively tracked T-cell immune reconstitution after TCRalphabeta/CD19-depleted allogeneic hematopoietic cell transplantation in children using TCR repertoire profiling. Results and caveats for the whole study, not just this receptor: In some patients, the high TCRbeta diversity seen at day 60 was put down to recipient T cells and intrathymic progenitors that had survived conditioning. Hyperexpanded clone frequencies declined over subsequent months; after one year, T-cell counts and TCRbeta diversity were mostly attributed to newly produced T cells. The apparently early alphabetaT-cell count recovery about two months after transplant was reportedly dependent on only several hundred rapidly expanded clones derived from non-depleted graft cells.

This clonotype was observed many times. Its antigen is currently not known. No much larger clonotype is one base removed from it; base qualities were not supplied. Receptor amplification or capture employed PCR. Sequencing was carried out with an Illumina HiSeq 2500. TCR libraries were prepared with molecular barcoding, using unique molecular identifiers to normalize TCRbeta repertoire quantification. In TCRdb, the public reads were trimmed at Q25 with fastp and aligned with MiXCR, with productive beta chains retained. A single entry per CDR3 protein holds the most common genes and DNA from its merged rows. Across this sample there are 55,000 to 85,000 distinct CDR3 sequences, with approximately 10% seen only once. The ten largest clones capture about 13% of the sample. V has 8 bases trimmed and J has 2 bases trimmed; junction bases matching no gene number 10. The CDR3 starts with the cysteine, ends with the phenylalanine, and has 15 residues. The sequence is cut down to CDR3 DNA, 45 bases in frame from base 1. According to the germline V gene, CDR1 reads SGHAT and CDR2 reads FQNNGV.

The treatment or condition label, read with the paper, signifies: allogeneic hematopoietic cell transplantation with graft depleted of TCRalphabeta T cells and CD19 B cells. Transplant recipients were children who received TCRalphabeta/CD19-depleted allogeneic hematopoietic cell grafts. The sample here was PBMCs, taken before TCRalphabeta/CD19-depleted stem cell transplant. The receptor was derived from a boy younger than 18 with acute myeloid leukemia, due to receive a stem cell transplant. Recombination joined TRBV11-2 with TRBJ2-3, with 7 bases aligning to TRBD2. The CDR3 protein sequence reads: CASVPSSGLTDTQYF. The bases are TGTGCCAGCGTCCCCTCTAGCGGCCTCACAGATACGCAGTATTTT.